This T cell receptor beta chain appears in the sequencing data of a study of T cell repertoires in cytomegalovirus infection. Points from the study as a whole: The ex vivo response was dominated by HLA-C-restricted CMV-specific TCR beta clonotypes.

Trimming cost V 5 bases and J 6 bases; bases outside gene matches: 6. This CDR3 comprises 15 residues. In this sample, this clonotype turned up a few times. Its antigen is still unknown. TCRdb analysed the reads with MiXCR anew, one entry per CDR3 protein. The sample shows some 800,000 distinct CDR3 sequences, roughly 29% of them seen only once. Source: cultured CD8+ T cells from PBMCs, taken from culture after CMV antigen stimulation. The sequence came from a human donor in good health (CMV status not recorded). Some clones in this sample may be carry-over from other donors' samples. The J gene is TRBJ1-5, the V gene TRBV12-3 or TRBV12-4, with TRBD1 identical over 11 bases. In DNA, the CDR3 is TGTGCCAGCAGTGTGGACAGGGGGCTCGGTCAGCCCCAGCATTTT. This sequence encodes CASSVDRGLGQPQHF.